The clone carrying this TCR beta chain was counted a single time. This entry belongs to a study of blood T cell repertoires in COVID-19. Across the study: Samples came from the United States, Italy and Spain, spanning acute and convalescent COVID-19.

Assay used: immunoSEQ multiplex PCR; TCRdb lists only in-frame clones, some missing. The table records fewer than 300,000 clones, approximately 90% of them present only once. Trimming left V 7 bases short and J 2 bases short, with 8 bases between. Germline V gene lookup returns CDR1 GTSNPN and CDR2 SVGIG (reference sequence). The CDR3 consists of 11 residues. The clonotype comes from a woman in her 30s with COVID-19, enrolled during active disease. The chain couples TRBV30 to TRBJ1-2; D not resolved. The source material was peripheral blood. The CDR3 loop reads CASGRNYGYTF. The CDR3, as DNA: TGTGCCTCCGGGAGGAACTATGGCTACACCTTC.